This record looks at one T cell receptor (beta chain) sequence and its context. With constant-segment primers, 5'RACE yielded cDNA libraries of TCR alpha and TCR beta that carried sample barcodes and UMIs. TCRdb reprocessed the 5' RACE reads via MiXCR and lists one record per CDR3 protein. Of 470,000 or so distinct CDR3 sequences in the sample, roughly 18% were seen once. The data originate from a study of T-cell memory formation after mild COVID-19. CDR1 and CDR2 from the germline V gene are SGHTA and FQGNSA. The ends were cut back, 0 bases at V and 5 bases at J, with 5 bases in the middle. The CDR3 consists of 13 residues.

Sequenced sample: PBMCs or a T cell subset sorted from them (not recorded which). The receptor was derived from a man younger than 35 who had mild COVID-19 (a few samples of this study predate the infection). Cell type and time point are not known. The chain joins TRBV7-2 to TRBJ1-5; D not resolved. The CDR3 here is CASSLAGYQPQHF. CDR3 in DNA: TGTGCCAGCAGCTTAGCAGGTTATCAGCCCCAGCATTTT.